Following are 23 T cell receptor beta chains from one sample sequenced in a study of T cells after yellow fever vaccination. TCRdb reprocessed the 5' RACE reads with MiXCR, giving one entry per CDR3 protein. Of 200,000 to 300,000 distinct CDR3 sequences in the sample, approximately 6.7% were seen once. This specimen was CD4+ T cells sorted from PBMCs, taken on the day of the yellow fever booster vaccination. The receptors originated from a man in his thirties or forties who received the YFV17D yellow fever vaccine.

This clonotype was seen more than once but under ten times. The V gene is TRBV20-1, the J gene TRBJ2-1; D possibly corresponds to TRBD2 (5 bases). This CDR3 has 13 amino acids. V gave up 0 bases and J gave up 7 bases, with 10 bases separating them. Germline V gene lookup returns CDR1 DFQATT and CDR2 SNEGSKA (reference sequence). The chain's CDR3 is CSAREGARNEQFF. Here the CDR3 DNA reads TGCAGTGCTAGAGAGGGAGCGAGGAATGAGCAGTTCTTC.

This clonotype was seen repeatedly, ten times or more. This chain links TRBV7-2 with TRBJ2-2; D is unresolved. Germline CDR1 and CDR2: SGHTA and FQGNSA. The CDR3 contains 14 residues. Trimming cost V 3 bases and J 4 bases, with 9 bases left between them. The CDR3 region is CASSFLTRTGELFF. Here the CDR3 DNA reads TGTGCCAGCAGCTTCCTTACTCGCACCGGGGAGCTGTTTTTT.

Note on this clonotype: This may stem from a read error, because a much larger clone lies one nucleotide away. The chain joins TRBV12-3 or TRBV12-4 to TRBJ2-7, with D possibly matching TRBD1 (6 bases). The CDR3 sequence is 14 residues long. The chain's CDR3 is CARSFLQGTSEQYF. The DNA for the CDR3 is TGTGCCCGCAGTTTTCTGCAAGGGACAAGCGAGCAGTACTTC.

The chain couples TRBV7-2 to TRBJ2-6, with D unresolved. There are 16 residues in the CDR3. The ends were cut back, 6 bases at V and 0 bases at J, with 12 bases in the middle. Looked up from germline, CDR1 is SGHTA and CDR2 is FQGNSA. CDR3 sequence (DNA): TGTGCCAGCAGAACCCCTAGGTTCTCTGGGGCCAACGTCCTGACTTTC. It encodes CASRTPRFSGANVLTF.

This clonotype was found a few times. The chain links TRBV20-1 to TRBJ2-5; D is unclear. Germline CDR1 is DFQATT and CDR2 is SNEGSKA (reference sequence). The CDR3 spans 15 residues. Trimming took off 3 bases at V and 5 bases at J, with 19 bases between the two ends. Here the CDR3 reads CSARTGEGSRETQYF. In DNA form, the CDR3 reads TGCAGTGCTAGGACTGGGGAAGGGTCGAGGGAGACCCAGTACTTC.

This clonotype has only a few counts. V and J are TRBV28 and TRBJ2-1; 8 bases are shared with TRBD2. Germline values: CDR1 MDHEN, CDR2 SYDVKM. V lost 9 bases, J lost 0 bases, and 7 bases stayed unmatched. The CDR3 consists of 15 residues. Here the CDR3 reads CASKGREDSYNEQFF. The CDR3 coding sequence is TGTGCCAGTAAAGGGCGGGAGGACTCCTACAATGAGCAGTTCTTC.

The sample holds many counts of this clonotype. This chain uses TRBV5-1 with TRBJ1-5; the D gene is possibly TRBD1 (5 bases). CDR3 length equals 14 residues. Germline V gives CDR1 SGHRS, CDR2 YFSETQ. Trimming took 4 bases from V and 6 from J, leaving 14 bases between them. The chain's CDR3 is CASSERAGIQPQHF. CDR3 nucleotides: TGCGCCAGCAGCGAAAGAGCAGGGATTCAGCCCCAGCATTTT.

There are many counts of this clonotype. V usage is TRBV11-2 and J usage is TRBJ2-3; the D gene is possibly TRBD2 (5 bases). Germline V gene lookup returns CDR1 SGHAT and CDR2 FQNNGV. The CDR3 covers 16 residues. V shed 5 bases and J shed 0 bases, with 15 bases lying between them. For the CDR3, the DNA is TGTGCCAGCAGCACCCTGGGGAGACCTAGCACAGATACGCAGTATTTT. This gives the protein CASSTLGRPSTDTQYF.

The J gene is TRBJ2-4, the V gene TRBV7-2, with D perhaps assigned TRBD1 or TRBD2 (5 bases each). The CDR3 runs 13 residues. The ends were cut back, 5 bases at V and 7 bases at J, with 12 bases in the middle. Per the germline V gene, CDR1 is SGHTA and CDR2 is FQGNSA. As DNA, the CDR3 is TGTGCCAGCAGCACCGGGACCATCAACATTCAGTACTTC. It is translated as CASSTGTINIQYF.

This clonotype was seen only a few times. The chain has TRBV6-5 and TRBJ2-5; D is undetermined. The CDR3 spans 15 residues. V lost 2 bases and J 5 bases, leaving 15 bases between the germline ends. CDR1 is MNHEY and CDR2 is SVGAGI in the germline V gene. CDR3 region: CASSYGPASAETQYF. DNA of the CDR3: TGTGCCAGCAGTTACGGCCCGGCGAGCGCGGAGACCCAGTACTTC.

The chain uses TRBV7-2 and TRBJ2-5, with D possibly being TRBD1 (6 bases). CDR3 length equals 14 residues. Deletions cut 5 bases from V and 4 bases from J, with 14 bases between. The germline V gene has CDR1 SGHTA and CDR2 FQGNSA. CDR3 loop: CASSPFFRGETQYF. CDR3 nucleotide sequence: TGTGCCAGCAGCCCCTTTTTCAGGGGAGAGACCCAGTACTTC.

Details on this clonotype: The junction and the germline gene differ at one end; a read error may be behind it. CDR3 sequence: CASSLRQGGGNTIYF. CDR3 in DNA: TGTGCTAGCAGCTTACGGCAGGGAGGTGGAAACACCATATATTTT. The chain uses TRBV7-7 and TRBJ1-3; D is possibly TRBD1 (5 bases). This CDR3 contains 15 residues. The germline gives CDR1 SSHAT, CDR2 FNYEAQ (reference sequence).

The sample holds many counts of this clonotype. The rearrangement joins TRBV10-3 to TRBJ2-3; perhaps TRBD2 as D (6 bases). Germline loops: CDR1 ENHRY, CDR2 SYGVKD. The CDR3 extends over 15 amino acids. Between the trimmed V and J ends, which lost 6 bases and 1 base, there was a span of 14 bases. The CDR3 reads CAIRGDFFGTDTQYF. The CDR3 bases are TGTGCCATCAGGGGGGACTTCTTCGGCACAGATACGCAGTATTTT.

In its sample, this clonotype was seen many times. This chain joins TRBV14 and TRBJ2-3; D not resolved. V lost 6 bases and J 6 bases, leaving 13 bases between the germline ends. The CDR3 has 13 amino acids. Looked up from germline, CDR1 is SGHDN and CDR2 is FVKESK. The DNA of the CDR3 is TGTGCCAGCAGTCGACTTATCCGGGATACGCAGTATTTT. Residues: CASSRLIRDTQYF.

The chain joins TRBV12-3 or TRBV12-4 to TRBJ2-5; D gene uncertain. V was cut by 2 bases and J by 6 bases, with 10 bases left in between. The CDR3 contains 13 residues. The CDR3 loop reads CASSLSVSKTQYF. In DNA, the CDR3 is TGTGCCAGCAGTTTAAGTGTCTCGAAGACCCAGTACTTC.

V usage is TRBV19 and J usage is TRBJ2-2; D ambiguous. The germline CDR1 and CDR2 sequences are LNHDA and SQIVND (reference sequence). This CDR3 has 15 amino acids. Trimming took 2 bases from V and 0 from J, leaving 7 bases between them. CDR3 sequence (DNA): TGTGCCAGTAGTATATTAGAAGCGAACACCGGGGAGCTGTTTTTT. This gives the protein CASSILEANTGELFF.

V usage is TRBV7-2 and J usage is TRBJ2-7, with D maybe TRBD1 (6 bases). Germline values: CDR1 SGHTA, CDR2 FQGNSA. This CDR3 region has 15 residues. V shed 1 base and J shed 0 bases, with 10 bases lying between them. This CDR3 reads CASSLDGGHSYEQYF. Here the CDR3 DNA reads TGTGCCAGCAGCTTAGATGGGGGACACTCCTACGAGCAGTACTTC.

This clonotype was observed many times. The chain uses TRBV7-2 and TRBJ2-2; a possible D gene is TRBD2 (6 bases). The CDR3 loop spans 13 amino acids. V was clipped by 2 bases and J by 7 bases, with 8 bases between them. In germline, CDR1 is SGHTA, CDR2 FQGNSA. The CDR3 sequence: CASSLREVGELFF. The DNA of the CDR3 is TGTGCCAGCAGCTTAAGGGAGGTCGGGGAGCTGTTTTTT.

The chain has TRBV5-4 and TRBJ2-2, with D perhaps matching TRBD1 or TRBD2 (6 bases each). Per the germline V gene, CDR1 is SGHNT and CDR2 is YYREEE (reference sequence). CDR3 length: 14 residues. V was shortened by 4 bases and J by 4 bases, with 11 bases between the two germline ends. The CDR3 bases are TGTGCCAGCAGCCCGGGGGCAGTCACCGGGGAGCTGTTTTTT. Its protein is CASSPGAVTGELFF.

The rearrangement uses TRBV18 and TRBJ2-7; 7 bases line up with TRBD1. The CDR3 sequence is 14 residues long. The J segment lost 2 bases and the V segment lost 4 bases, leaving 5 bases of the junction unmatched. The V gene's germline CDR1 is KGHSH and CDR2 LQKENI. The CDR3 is CASSRQGATYEQYF. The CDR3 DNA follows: TGTGCCAGCTCACGACAGGGAGCCACCTACGAGCAGTACTTC.

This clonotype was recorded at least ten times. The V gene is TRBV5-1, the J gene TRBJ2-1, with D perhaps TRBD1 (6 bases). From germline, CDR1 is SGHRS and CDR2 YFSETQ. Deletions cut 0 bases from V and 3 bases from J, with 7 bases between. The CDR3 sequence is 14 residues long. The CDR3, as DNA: TGCGCCAGCAGCTTGGGGACAGACTACAATGAGCAGTTCTTC. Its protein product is CASSLGTDYNEQFF.

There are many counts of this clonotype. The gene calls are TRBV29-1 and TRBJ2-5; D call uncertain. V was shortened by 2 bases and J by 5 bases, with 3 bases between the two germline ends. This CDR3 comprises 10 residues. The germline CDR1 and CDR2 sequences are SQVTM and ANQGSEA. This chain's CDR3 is CSVEWETQYF. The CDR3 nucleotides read TGCAGCGTTGAATGGGAGACCCAGTACTTC.

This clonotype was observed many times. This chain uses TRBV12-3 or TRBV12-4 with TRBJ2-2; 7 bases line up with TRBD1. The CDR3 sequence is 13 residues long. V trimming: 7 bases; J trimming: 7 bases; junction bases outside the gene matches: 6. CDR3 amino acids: CASKTGVGGELFF. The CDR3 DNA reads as TGTGCCAGCAAAACAGGGGTCGGCGGGGAGCTGTTTTTT.